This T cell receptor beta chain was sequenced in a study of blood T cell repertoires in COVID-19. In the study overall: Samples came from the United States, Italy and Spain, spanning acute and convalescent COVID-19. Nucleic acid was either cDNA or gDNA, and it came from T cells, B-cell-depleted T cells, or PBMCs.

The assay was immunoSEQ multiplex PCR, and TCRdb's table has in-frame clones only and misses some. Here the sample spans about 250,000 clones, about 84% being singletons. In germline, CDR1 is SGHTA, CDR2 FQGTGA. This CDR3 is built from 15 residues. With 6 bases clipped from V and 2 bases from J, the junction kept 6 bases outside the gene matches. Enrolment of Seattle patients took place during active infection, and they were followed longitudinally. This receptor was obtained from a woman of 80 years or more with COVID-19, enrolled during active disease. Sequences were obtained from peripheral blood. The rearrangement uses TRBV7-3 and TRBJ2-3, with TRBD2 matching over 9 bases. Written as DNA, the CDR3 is TGTGCCAGCAGTAGAAGCGGGGGGTACACAGATACGCAGTATTTT. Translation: CASSRSGGYTDTQYF.